These T cell receptor beta chains were read from a single sample in a study of T cell repertoires in cytomegalovirus infection. TCRdb fed the reads into MiXCR, producing one record per CDR3 protein. The repertoire holds just under 550,000 distinct CDR3 sequences, with around a quarter as singletons. Specimen: PBMCs. The receptors stem from a human donor in good health (CMV status not recorded). Some clones in this sample may be carry-over from other donors' samples. Both conserved end residues are part of each CDR3. A D gene is named only where the DNA matches it firmly.

v_gene: TRBV25-1; j_gene: TRBJ2-5; d_gene: .; CDR3aa: CASSEFPHRTQYF
v_gene: TRBV7-9; j_gene: TRBJ2-1; d_gene: TRBD1; CDR3aa: CASSATGGPNEQFF
v_gene: TRBV4-2; j_gene: TRBJ2-7; d_gene: TRBD2; CDR3aa: CASSQDPLAGGAYEQYF
v_gene: TRBV6-2/TRBV6-3; j_gene: TRBJ1-5; d_gene: .; CDR3aa: CASSKSGNQPQHF
v_gene: TRBV4-1; j_gene: TRBJ1-4; d_gene: .; CDR3aa: CASSQDDRNNEKLFF
v_gene: TRBV4-2; j_gene: TRBJ2-5; d_gene: .; CDR3aa: CASSPDYYVETQYF
v_gene: TRBV28; j_gene: TRBJ1-1; d_gene: .; CDR3aa: CASSRFSGNHWRTEAFF
v_gene: TRBV28; j_gene: TRBJ2-2; d_gene: .; CDR3aa: CASQGSTDTGELFF
v_gene: TRBV10-3; j_gene: TRBJ1-1; d_gene: .; CDR3aa: CAISGHGTEAFF
v_gene: TRBV6-2/TRBV6-3; j_gene: TRBJ1-1; d_gene: .; CDR3aa: CASIHPGDWRNTEAFF
v_gene: TRBV7-2; j_gene: TRBJ2-5; d_gene: .; CDR3aa: CASSLEPQRETQYF
v_gene: TRBV19; j_gene: TRBJ2-1; d_gene: TRBD1; CDR3aa: CASSITGQGSFQFF
v_gene: TRBV9; j_gene: TRBJ1-2; d_gene: TRBD1; CDR3aa: CASSAVVETGWGYTF
v_gene: TRBV7-2; j_gene: TRBJ2-1; d_gene: .; CDR3aa: CASSSLHYGNEQFF
v_gene: TRBV4-3; j_gene: TRBJ2-5; d_gene: .; CDR3aa: CASSQELQETQYF
v_gene: TRBV6-1; j_gene: TRBJ1-5; d_gene: .; CDR3aa: CASSELGGASQPQHF
v_gene: TRBV7-2; j_gene: TRBJ1-1; d_gene: .; CDR3aa: CASSLVAGVFNTEAFF
v_gene: TRBV29-1; j_gene: TRBJ1-3; d_gene: .; CDR3aa: CSVGQPGNTIYF
v_gene: TRBV7-8; j_gene: TRBJ2-1; d_gene: TRBD2; CDR3aa: CASSLFGMTSGRESEQFF
v_gene: TRBV7-8; j_gene: TRBJ2-3; d_gene: TRBD2; CDR3aa: CASSLLVAGDLRTGGADTQYF
v_gene: TRBV6-5; j_gene: TRBJ2-1; d_gene: TRBD2; CDR3aa: CASRSGSAGRPNEQFF
v_gene: TRBV12-3/TRBV12-4; j_gene: TRBJ1-1; d_gene: .; CDR3aa: CASSLYRPAMNTEAFF
v_gene: TRBV24-1; j_gene: TRBJ2-5; d_gene: .; CDR3aa: CATSEGPETQYF
v_gene: TRBV7-3; j_gene: TRBJ1-2; d_gene: TRBD1; CDR3aa: CASSSQGQDRGRWGYTF
v_gene: TRBV12-3/TRBV12-4; j_gene: TRBJ2-5; d_gene: TRBD2; CDR3aa: CASSPGTSGSRGRIETQYF
v_gene: TRBV7-2; j_gene: TRBJ2-7; d_gene: .; CDR3aa: CASSGGIFYEQYF
v_gene: TRBV6-4; j_gene: TRBJ2-2; d_gene: .; CDR3aa: CASKQPNTGELFF
v_gene: TRBV19; j_gene: TRBJ2-2; d_gene: TRBD1; CDR3aa: CASSFWRTGFAGELFF
v_gene: TRBV19; j_gene: TRBJ1-1; d_gene: .; CDR3aa: CASEQNSFNTEAFF
v_gene: TRBV25-1; j_gene: TRBJ2-2; d_gene: .; CDR3aa: CASSERGGDRRNTGELFF
v_gene: TRBV19; j_gene: TRBJ2-3; d_gene: TRBD1; CDR3aa: CASSAYRGPRTDTQYF
v_gene: TRBV7-9; j_gene: TRBJ1-1; d_gene: TRBD1; CDR3aa: CASSLMRGQGMDTEAFF
v_gene: TRBV7-2; j_gene: TRBJ2-1; d_gene: TRBD2; CDR3aa: CASSPASGGRYNEQFF
v_gene: TRBV7-2; j_gene: TRBJ1-6; d_gene: .; CDR3aa: CASSPRGDSPLHF
v_gene: TRBV6-2/TRBV6-3; j_gene: TRBJ2-1; d_gene: .; CDR3aa: CASSYPTLAGNEQFF
v_gene: TRBV27; j_gene: TRBJ2-3; d_gene: .; CDR3aa: CASSPGYPWDTQYF
v_gene: TRBV2; j_gene: TRBJ2-5; d_gene: .; CDR3aa: CGGGGGGQETQYF
v_gene: TRBV7-9; j_gene: TRBJ1-3; d_gene: TRBD1; CDR3aa: CASSEQTGLHGNTIYF
v_gene: TRBV7-9; j_gene: TRBJ2-7; d_gene: TRBD2; CDR3aa: CASSGRLAGAIEQYF
v_gene: TRBV7-6; j_gene: TRBJ2-1; d_gene: .; CDR3aa: CASSLAWKGSSYNEQFF
v_gene: TRBV5-4; j_gene: TRBJ1-1; d_gene: .; CDR3aa: CASSLGRGNMNTEAFF
v_gene: TRBV5-6; j_gene: TRBJ2-1; d_gene: TRBD2; CDR3aa: CASSLVGLAGGPSSSYNEQFF
v_gene: TRBV20-1; j_gene: TRBJ2-4; d_gene: .; CDR3aa: CSARDFELGKNIQYF
v_gene: TRBV10-3; j_gene: TRBJ2-1; d_gene: TRBD2; CDR3aa: CAISSLAGADNEQFF
v_gene: TRBV14; j_gene: TRBJ1-5; d_gene: .; CDR3aa: CASSQRGEARGTYSNQPQHF
v_gene: TRBV7-2; j_gene: TRBJ2-3; d_gene: TRBD2; CDR3aa: CASSARDYSTDTQYF
v_gene: TRBV6-2/TRBV6-3; j_gene: TRBJ2-1; d_gene: .; CDR3aa: CASSRTDNEQFF
v_gene: TRBV7-3; j_gene: TRBJ2-1; d_gene: TRBD2; CDR3aa: CASSRESGRGNEQFF
v_gene: TRBV29-1; j_gene: TRBJ2-3; d_gene: TRBD2; CDR3aa: CSVERERTDTQYF
v_gene: TRBV12-3/TRBV12-4; j_gene: TRBJ2-7; d_gene: TRBD2; CDR3aa: CASSSFLAESSYEQYF
v_gene: TRBV7-6; j_gene: TRBJ2-7; d_gene: .; CDR3aa: CASSNQGFYEQYF
v_gene: TRBV7-2; j_gene: TRBJ2-6; d_gene: TRBD2; CDR3aa: CASSFISGRTSGANVLTF
v_gene: TRBV3-1; j_gene: TRBJ1-1; d_gene: .; CDR3aa: CASSQADHRTEAFF
v_gene: TRBV11-3; j_gene: TRBJ2-3; d_gene: TRBD1; CDR3aa: CASSGTGPDTQYF
v_gene: TRBV29-1; j_gene: TRBJ2-3; d_gene: .; CDR3aa: CSVEPTHTRTDTQYF